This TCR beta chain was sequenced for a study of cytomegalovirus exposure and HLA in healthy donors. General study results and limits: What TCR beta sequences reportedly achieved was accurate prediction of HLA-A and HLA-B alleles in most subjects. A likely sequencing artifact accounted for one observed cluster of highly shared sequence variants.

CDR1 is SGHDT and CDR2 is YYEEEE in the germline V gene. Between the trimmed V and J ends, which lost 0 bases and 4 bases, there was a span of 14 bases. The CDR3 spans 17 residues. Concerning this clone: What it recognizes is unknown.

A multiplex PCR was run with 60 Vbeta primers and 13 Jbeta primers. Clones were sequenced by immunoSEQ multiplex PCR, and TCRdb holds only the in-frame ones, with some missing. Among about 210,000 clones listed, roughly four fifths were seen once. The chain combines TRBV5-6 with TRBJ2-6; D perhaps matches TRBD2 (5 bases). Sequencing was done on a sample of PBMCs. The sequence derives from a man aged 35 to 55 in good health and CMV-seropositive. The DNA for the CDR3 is TGTGCCAGCAGCTTGGCTGGCCTCTCGGGAGGGGCCAACGTCCTGACTTTC. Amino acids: CASSLAGLSGGANVLTF.